This T cell receptor beta chain appears in the sequencing data of a study of CXCR3-negative and CXCR3-positive naive CD8 T cells. 5' RACE with UMI labels generated the TRB cDNA libraries. TCRdb re-called the 5' RACE reads and catalogs CDR3 proteins one per entry, DNA excluded. This specimen shows over 100,000 distinct CDR3 sequences; the ten leading clones hold 0.29%. Triplicate sorts, hundreds of thousands of cells apiece, were made for each CD8+ T cell subset. The clonotype originates from a human donor in good health. Some clones in this sample may be carry-over from other donors' samples. Material: naive CXCR3- CD8+ T cells from blood. The subset here: CD45RO-CCR7+CD27+CD95- naive CD8+ T cells lacking CXCR3 (TNR3-).

CDR3 sequence reads: CASNEQGAVDEQFF. The chain is built from TRBV9 and TRBJ2-1; as DNA is missing, the TRBD1 call by TCRdb cannot be tested. The CDR3 length is 14 residues. Germline V lookup: CDR1 SGDLS, CDR2 YYNGEE.